This entry lists 2 T cell receptor beta chains sequenced from one sample in a study of cytomegalovirus exposure and HLA in healthy donors. Vbeta (60) and Jbeta (13) primers were used in the PCR. Only in-frame clones appear in the TCRdb table, and some are missing; sequencing was by immunoSEQ multiplex PCR. The sample yields 200,000 to 250,000 clones, roughly 80% seen once. Material for sequencing was PBMCs. These receptor sequences come from a woman in her twenties or thirties in good health and CMV-seronegative.

This clone occurred once. The V and J genes are TRBV28 and TRBJ2-2, with 9 bases identical to TRBD1. Germline V gives CDR1 MDHEN, CDR2 SYDVKM. The CDR3 extends over 15 amino acids. Unmatched junction bases numbered 7, after V lost 6 bases and J lost 5 bases. Here the CDR3 reads CASSWTGERTGELFF. The CDR3 DNA sequence: TGTGCCAGCAGCTGGACAGGGGAGAGAACCGGGGAGCTGTTTTTT. The full variable domain, completed using reference TRBV28 and TRBJ2-2, is DVKVTQSSRYLVKRTGEKVFLECVQDMDHENMFWYRQDPGLGLRLIYFSYDVKMKEKGDIPEGYSVSREKKERFSLILESASTNQTSMYLCASSWTGERTGELFFGEGSRLTVL.

This rearrangement joins TRBV6-5 to TRBJ2-7; 10 bases line up with TRBD2. The CDR3 has 14 amino acids. V lost 5 bases and J lost 7; bases outside the gene matches: 8. Germline V gene lookup returns CDR1 MNHEY and CDR2 SVGAGI. CDR3 protein: CASSPGLAWEEQYF. CDR3 DNA sequence: TGTGCCAGCAGTCCGGGACTAGCGTGGGAGGAGCAGTACTTC.